This T cell receptor beta chain was captured in a study of T cell responses to AZD1222 COVID-19 vaccine. Findings and caveats of the study: Spike-wide vaccine-associated CD4 TCRs dominated at 160-218 and 743-854. Of spike-specific TCRs, nearly half reportedly target regions left unmutated in variants.

TCRdb's copy holds only in-frame clones and misses some; the assay was immunoSEQ multiplex PCR. The sample records over 90,000 clones, roughly 83% being singletons. About this clone: Its matching antigen is unknown.

This CDR3 comprises 19 residues. CDR1 SGDLS and CDR2 YYNGEE come from the germline V gene. J gave up 0 bases and V 0 bases, and 6 bases lay outside the gene matches. This chain connects TRBV9 to TRBJ2-3; 14 bases agree with TRBD2. This TCR was sampled from an adult in good health. Source: peripheral blood, taken on day 0 of AZD1222 vaccination. CDR3 in DNA: TGTGCCAGCAGCGTAGCGCTGACTAGCGGGAGGGAAAGCACAGATACGCAGTATTTT. It yields the protein CASSVALTSGRESTDTQYF.